A single sample gave rise to the 7 T cell receptor beta chains below, sequenced in a study of blood T cell repertoires in COVID-19. Sequencing was performed with immunoSEQ multiplex PCR; in TCRdb, only in-frame clones are kept and a portion is missing. The sample shows more than 85,000 clones, 75% to 85% of them seen only once. The source material was peripheral blood. The source is a man aged 65 to 85 with acute or convalescent COVID-19.

This chain connects TRBV5-4 to TRBJ2-3; 11 positions match TRBD2. Unmatched junction bases numbered 2, after V lost 2 bases and J lost 0 bases. This CDR3 is built from 16 residues. CDR1 SGHNT and CDR2 YYREEE come from the germline V gene (reference sequence). CDR3 coding DNA: TGTGCCAGCAGCTTAGGGACTAGCGGAAGCACAGATACGCAGTATTTT. Its translation is CASSLGTSGSTDTQYF.

The CDR3 here is CASSFQWGQASYEQYF. CDR3 bases: TGTGCCAGCAGCTTCCAATGGGGACAGGCCTCCTACGAGCAGTACTTC. V and J are TRBV5-8 and TRBJ2-7; 8 bases are a match to TRBD1. The CDR3 runs 16 residues. V shed 2 bases and J 0 bases; nucleotides not matched to a gene: 7. CDR1 SGHTS and CDR2 YDEGEE come from the germline V gene. The full variable domain, its missing parts supplied by reference TRBV5-8 and TRBJ2-7, is EAGVTQSPTHLIKTRGQQATLRCSPISGHTSVYWYQQALGLGLQFLLWYDEGEERNRGNFPPRFSGRQFPNYSSELNVNALELEDSALYLCASSFQWGQASYEQYFGPGTRLTVT.

The chain joins TRBV4-3 to TRBJ2-3, with D possibly being TRBD2 (6 bases). V lost 1 base and J 3 bases, leaving 11 bases between the germline ends. In germline, CDR1 is LGHNA, CDR2 YSLEER. The CDR3 has 15 amino acids. CDR3 in DNA: TGCGCCAGCAGCCAAGGGCACGGGAGAACAGATACGCAGTATTTT. It codes for CASSQGHGRTDTQYF.

The chain combines TRBV2 with TRBJ1-5; TRBD1 aligns across 8 bases. The junction had 6 bases not matched to a gene; V was cut back by 6 bases and J by 2 bases. This CDR3 comprises 15 residues. The V gene's germline CDR1 is SNHLY and CDR2 FYNNEI. As DNA, the CDR3 is TGTGCCAGCAGGCCCCAGACAGGGGGCAATCAGCCCCAGCATTTT. Translated, it gives CASRPQTGGNQPQHF.

This chain uses TRBV5-1 with TRBJ1-5, with D possibly being TRBD1 (5 bases). With 4 bases removed from V and 7 bases from J, the gap between germline ends came to 15 bases. CDR3 length equals 14 residues. Looked up from germline, CDR1 is SGHRS and CDR2 is YFSETQ. CDR3 nucleotides: TGCGCCAGCAGCCCGACGGGGGAAAAGCAGCCCCAGCATTTT. Encoded protein: CASSPTGEKQPQHF.

The DNA for the CDR3 is TGTGCCAGCAGCCGGGACAGCAATCAAGAGACCCAGTACTTC. Translating gives CASSRDSNQETQYF. The gene calls are TRBV6-5 and TRBJ2-5; 7 nucleotides match TRBD1. Germline V lookup: CDR1 MNHEY, CDR2 SVGAGI. V lost 6 bases and J lost 2; bases outside the gene matches: 6. CDR3 size: 14 residues.

The V call is TRBV5-4, the J call TRBJ2-7; perhaps TRBD1 as D (6 bases). There are 15 residues in the CDR3. The V gene lost 4 bases and the J gene lost 0 bases, with 14 bases spanning the gap. CDR1 SGHNT and CDR2 YYREEE come from the germline V gene (reference sequence). The CDR3 region has the DNA TGTGCCAGCAGCCTTACTAGGGGGTCCTCCTACGAGCAGTACTTC. Protein sequence: CASSLTRGSSYEQYF. The full variable domain, rest sourced from reference TRBV5-4 and TRBJ2-7, is ETGVTQSPTHLIKTRGQQVTLRCSSQSGHNTVSWYQQALGQGPQFIFQYYREEENGRGNFPPRFSGLQFPNYSSELNVNALELDDSALYLCASSLTRGSSYEQYFGPGTRLTVT.